Shown below are 30 T cell receptor beta chains from a single sample sequenced in a study of Graves' ophthalmopathy and Graves' hyperthyroidism. RNA transcripts were the source from which TCR beta CDR3 regions were amplified. A first-round RT-PCR used HTBI primers, followed by a second-round multiplex PCR. TCRdb independently ran MiXCR on the multiplex PCR reads; one entry per CDR3 protein. Among approximately 700,000 distinct CDR3 sequences listed, 35% to 50% were seen once. The specimen was peripheral blood. The receptors were gathered from an adult man with Graves' ophthalmopathy.

V gene TRBV15 combines with J gene TRBJ1-2; D gene unclear. The ends were cut back, 3 bases at V and 2 bases at J, with 10 bases in the middle. Germline values: CDR1 LNHNV, CDR2 YYDKDF (reference sequence). The CDR3 sequence is 14 residues long. For the CDR3, the DNA is TGTGCCACCAGCAGCTTAGACCCGAACTATGGCTACACCTTC. This gives the protein CATSSLDPNYGYTF.

The CDR3 protein is CASMPSGQGIVYGYTF. CDR3 nucleotides: TGTGCCAGCATGCCATCGGGACAGGGAATCGTCTATGGCTACACCTTC. This chain joins TRBV10-3 and TRBJ1-2, with 9 bases fitting TRBD1. Per the germline V gene, CDR1 is ENHRY and CDR2 is SYGVKD. The CDR3 is made up of 16 amino acids. Trimming cost V 10 bases and J 4 bases; bases outside gene matches: 16.

This chain joins TRBV7-9 and TRBJ1-2, with 9 positions matching TRBD1. Trimming removed 7 bases from V and 8 bases from J; junction bases left unmatched: 8. CDR1 SEHNR and CDR2 FQNEAQ come from the germline V gene (reference sequence). CDR3 length: 13 residues. In DNA form, the CDR3 reads TGTGCCAGCACCTCAGGGACAGGGAAAGGCTACACCTTC. It encodes CASTSGTGKGYTF.

This chain connects TRBV19 to TRBJ1-5, with D possibly being TRBD1 (5 bases). This CDR3 has 15 amino acids. The V gene lost 7 bases and the J gene lost 1 base, with 14 bases spanning the gap. Germline V CDR1 and CDR2: LNHDA, SQIVND (reference sequence). The CDR3 is CASTQRGKSNQPQHF. The CDR3 coding sequence is TGTGCCAGTACTCAACGGGGGAAGAGCAATCAGCCCCAGCATTTT.

The J gene is TRBJ2-7, the V gene TRBV19; D is perhaps TRBD1 or TRBD2 (5 bases each). Trimming cost V 9 bases and J 5 bases, with 17 bases left between them. Germline CDR1 LNHDA, CDR2 SQIVND (reference sequence). This CDR3 is built from 13 residues. The DNA of the CDR3 is TGTGCCAGCAGGGCCGGACCGAGGGACGAGCAGTACTTC. Protein product: CASRAGPRDEQYF.

Details on this clonotype: A much larger clone differs from this one at a single base, so this may be a read error. The chain is built from TRBV7-8 and TRBJ1-6; D not certain. The germline V and J ends were trimmed by 5 bases and 10 bases, with 12 bases remaining between them. The CDR3 is made up of 13 amino acids. Germline V gene data show CDR1 as SGHVS and CDR2 as FQNEAQ. For the CDR3, the DNA is TGTGCCAGCAGCCCCGTGACCTCGTCACCCCTCCACTTT. Translation: CASSPVTSSPLHF.

The J gene is TRBJ2-6, the V gene TRBV29-1, with D perhaps TRBD1 or TRBD2 (5 bases each). Germline V gives CDR1 SQVTM, CDR2 ANQGSEA. V shed 4 bases and J shed 0 bases, with 10 bases lying between them. There are 15 residues in the CDR3. The CDR3 coding sequence is TGCAGCGTTGTGAGAGGGGTCTCTGGGGCCAACGTCCTGACTTTC. Its translation: CSVVRGVSGANVLTF. Looking up the rest from reference TRBV29-1 and TRBJ2-6 gives the full variable domain: SAVISQKPSRDICQRGTSLTIQCQVDSQVTMMFWYRQQPGQSLTLIATANQGSEATYESGFVIDKFPISRPNLTFSTLTVSNMSPEDSSIYLCSVVRGVSGANVLTFGAGSRLTVL.

In the case of this clonotype: Sequence at one end of the junction differs from germline and may be a read error. The V and J genes are TRBV19 and TRBJ2-5, with a possible D match to TRBD1 (6 bases). This CDR3 region has 13 residues. Per the germline V gene, CDR1 is LNHDA and CDR2 is SQIVND (reference sequence). CDR3 protein: CTSSNGGRETQYF. In nucleotides, the CDR3 is TGTACCAGTAGTAATGGGGGCCGAGAGACCCAGTACTTC.

The CDR3 here is CASSPNGLANEKLFF. The CDR3 nucleotides are TGTGCCAGCAGCCCGAACGGGCTGGCTAATGAAAAACTGTTTTTT. The chain combines TRBV7-2 with TRBJ1-4; D gene uncertain. The CDR3 is made up of 15 amino acids. CDR1 SGHTA and CDR2 FQGNSA come from the germline V gene. V lost 5 bases and J 3 bases, leaving 13 bases between the germline ends.

Ten or more counts support this clonotype. The rearrangement uses TRBV10-3 and TRBJ1-1; D call uncertain. Germline V gene sequence: CDR1 ENHRY, CDR2 SYGVKD. The CDR3 covers 14 residues. V lost 10 bases to trimming and J lost 0 bases, with 15 bases between them. CDR3 coding DNA: TGTGCCACCTCTGGCCAGGTAGTGAACACTGAAGCTTTCTTT. Amino acid sequence: CATSGQVVNTEAFF.

This clonotype has more than one count but fewer than ten. The chain employs TRBV6-5 and TRBJ2-7; 9 bases are a match to TRBD2. The germline CDR1 and CDR2 sequences are MNHEY and SVGAGI. Germline trimming cut 6 bases from V and 2 bases from J; bases unmatched to any gene: 5. The CDR3 is 14 residues long. The CDR3 here is CASSWTSVTYEQYF. The CDR3 region has the DNA TGTGCCAGCAGCTGGACTAGCGTTACCTACGAGCAGTACTTC.

The chain carries TRBV7-8 and TRBJ2-5; D possibly corresponds to TRBD1 (6 bases). The length of the CDR3 is 15 residues. The V gene lost 1 base and the J gene lost 5 bases, with 14 bases spanning the gap. The germline V gene encodes CDR1 SGHVS and CDR2 FQNEAQ. The CDR3, as DNA: TGTGCCAGCAGCTTAGATGCAGGGGCCAGGGAGACCCAGTACTTC. Encoded protein: CASSLDAGARETQYF.

This clonotype was detected ten times or more. This chain uses TRBV5-1 with TRBJ2-7; D gene uncertain. V lost 3 bases and J 3 bases, leaving 13 bases between the germline ends. The CDR3 totals 14 residues. CDR1 is SGHRS and CDR2 is YFSETQ in the germline V gene. The CDR3 sequence is CASSYSGPNYEQYF. CDR3 in DNA: TGCGCCAGCAGCTACTCCGGGCCTAACTACGAGCAGTACTTC.

This clonotype was seen a handful of times. The gene calls are TRBV20-1 and TRBJ2-5; TRBD2 matches at 11 bases. The CDR3 has 16 amino acids. From germline, CDR1 is DFQATT and CDR2 SNEGSKA (reference sequence). With V trimmed by 0 bases and J by 4 bases, 7 bases remained unmatched. The DNA of the CDR3 is TGCAGTGCTAGAGATTGGTCTAGCGGGAGGATAGAGACCCAGTACTTC. This sequence encodes CSARDWSSGRIETQYF.

V and J are TRBV20-1 and TRBJ1-3, with D possibly being TRBD1 (5 bases). Trimming cost V 5 bases and J 0 bases, with 11 bases left between them. The germline V gene encodes CDR1 DFQATT and CDR2 SNEGSKA (reference sequence). CDR3 length equals 14 residues. CDR3 region: CSAWKDNSGNTIYF. CDR3 in DNA: TGCAGTGCTTGGAAGGACAACTCTGGAAACACCATATATTTT.

The chain joins TRBV10-3 to TRBJ2-3; 9 nucleotides align to TRBD1. Per germline, CDR1 ENHRY and CDR2 SYGVKD. The CDR3 runs to 15 residues. V was clipped by 3 bases and J by 2 bases; unmatched bases: 3. In DNA, the CDR3 is TGTGCCATCAGTGAAGGACAGGGGCCCACAGATACGCAGTATTTT. Protein product: CAISEGQGPTDTQYF.

This clonotype has just a few counts. This chain links TRBV25-1 with TRBJ2-2; 8 nucleotides match TRBD2. V gave up 5 bases and J gave up 11 bases; unmatched junction bases: 16. This CDR3 comprises 16 residues. Germline values: CDR1 MGHDK, CDR2 SYGVNS. CDR3 DNA sequence: TGTGCCAGCAGTCCGGTCGTTAGTAGCGGGAAAGGCGAGCTGTTTTTT. Translating it yields CASSPVVSSGKGELFF.

As for this clonotype: One end of the junction fails to match germline, which may point to a read error. The V and J genes are TRBV10-3 and TRBJ2-3; 7 nucleotides line up with TRBD1. This CDR3 comprises 15 residues. The germline V gene encodes CDR1 ENHRY and CDR2 SYGVKD. The CDR3 DNA is TGTGCCAGCAGCCCTCAGCGAAAGGGGACAGATACGCAGAATTTT. This translates into CASSPQRKGTDTQNF.

Regarding this clonotype: At one end, the junction sequence differs from germline, possibly due to a read error. This chain joins TRBV20-1 and TRBJ2-7; D gene ambiguous. This CDR3 contains 12 residues. Germline loops: CDR1 DFQATT, CDR2 SNEGSKA (reference sequence). CDR3 region: CNAVPDPCEQYF. The CDR3 DNA reads TGCAATGCTGTACCTGACCCTTGCGAGCAGTACTTC.

As regards this clonotype: The junction and the germline gene differ at one end; a read error may be behind it. The chain's CDR3 is CASSPTTQNTGGLFF. In nucleotides, the CDR3 is TGTGCCAGCAGCCCGACGACACAGAACACCGGGGGGCTGTTTTTT. The chain is built from TRBV7-6 and TRBJ2-2; D may be TRBD2 (6 bases). This CDR3 region has 15 residues. Germline CDR1 and CDR2: SGHVS and FNYEAQ.

This clonotype has only a few counts. The rearrangement links TRBV2 to TRBJ1-1, with TRBD1 as a possible D gene (6 bases). Germline CDR1 SNHLY, CDR2 FYNNEI. This CDR3 region has 15 residues. V lost 6 bases and J 4 bases, leaving 18 bases between the germline ends. Here the CDR3 reads CASSLGGFEGTEAFF. For the CDR3, the DNA is TGTGCCAGCAGCCTAGGGGGTTTCGAGGGCACTGAAGCTTTCTTT.

The chain employs TRBV7-9 and TRBJ1-2; TRBD1 is a possible D gene (5 bases). Germline loops: CDR1 SEHNR, CDR2 FQNEAQ (reference sequence). The V end lost 5 bases, the J end lost 8 bases, and 18 bases lay between the germline ends. The CDR3 covers 14 residues. The CDR3 protein is CASSQDAQGRGYTF. The CDR3 DNA follows: TGTGCCAGCAGCCAAGATGCCCAGGGCCGAGGCTACACCTTC.

This clonotype showed up just a few times. This rearrangement joins TRBV2 to TRBJ1-5, with D tentatively TRBD1 (5 bases). The CDR3 loop spans 14 amino acids. The V gene lost 5 bases and the J gene lost 0 bases, with 8 bases spanning the gap. CDR1 is SNHLY, CDR2 FYNNEI, per germline. CDR3 sequence: CASSSTASNQPQHF. The DNA of the CDR3 is TGTGCCAGCAGTTCGACAGCTAGCAATCAGCCCCAGCATTTT.

This clonotype was seen once. The chain employs TRBV24-1 and TRBJ1-2; D unclear. This CDR3 comprises 14 residues. From germline, CDR1 is KGHDR and CDR2 SFDVKD. V lost 3 bases and J 4 bases, leaving 11 bases between the germline ends. For the CDR3, the DNA is TGTGCCACCAGTGATGCCCGTGACGCCTATGGCTACACCTTC. It encodes CATSDARDAYGYTF.

V is TRBV6-1 and J is TRBJ2-7; a weak D match, TRBD2 (7 bases). Trimming took 6 bases from V and 1 from J, leaving 16 bases between them. The CDR3 runs 15 residues. Per the germline V gene, CDR1 is MNHNS and CDR2 is SASEGT. CDR3 sequence reads: CASRRGTMLSYEQYF. CDR3 nucleotides: TGTGCCAGCAGGCGGGGGACAATGCTTTCCTACGAGCAGTACTTC.

The chain uses TRBV12-3 or TRBV12-4 and TRBJ2-5; 9 bases are shared with TRBD2. The CDR3 is made up of 16 amino acids. After removal of 3 bases from V and 4 bases from J, the junction contained 9 bases not matched to a gene. The CDR3 is CASSFSWREGRETQYF. In nucleotides, the CDR3 is TGTGCCAGCAGTTTTTCGTGGCGGGAGGGCCGAGAGACCCAGTACTTC.

This clonotype was counted a few times. V is TRBV14 and J is TRBJ2-5; perhaps D is TRBD1 or TRBD2 (5 bases each). The CDR3 has 17 amino acids. Looked up from germline, CDR1 is SGHDN and CDR2 is FVKESK. Trimming cost V 0 bases and J 3 bases, with 17 bases left between them. The CDR3, as DNA: TGTGCCAGCAGCCAAGATAGGGGCAGACTAACCAAAGAGACCCAGTACTTC. Its translation is CASSQDRGRLTKETQYF.

Many counts were recorded for this clonotype. The chain has TRBV20-1 and TRBJ1-2; no reliable D call. Trimming took 4 bases from V and 5 from J, leaving 5 bases between them. The CDR3 is made up of 10 amino acids. Germline CDR1 is DFQATT and CDR2 is SNEGSKA (reference sequence). The CDR3 DNA sequence: TGCAGTGCTACTCAGTATGGCTACACCTTC. Translation gives CSATQYGYTF.

This rearrangement joins TRBV20-1 to TRBJ1-6; the D is unclear. CDR3 size: 14 residues. Trimming shortened V by 0 bases and J by 9 bases, and 12 bases separated the two germline ends. Germline CDR1 DFQATT, CDR2 SNEGSKA (reference sequence). The CDR3 DNA sequence: TGCAGTGCTAGAGATCGGGTGGGCCGTTCACCCCTCCACTTT. Translating gives CSARDRVGRSPLHF.

The genes are TRBV7-9 and TRBJ2-2, with a possible D match to TRBD2 (6 bases). CDR1 is SEHNR, CDR2 FQNEAQ, per germline (reference sequence). This CDR3 is built from 13 residues. Deletions cut 6 bases from V and 4 bases from J, with 9 bases between. This CDR3 reads CASREGITGELFF. In nucleotides, the CDR3 is TGTGCCAGCAGGGAGGGGATCACCGGGGAGCTGTTTTTT.